These 30 T cell receptor beta chains were all obtained from the same sample, sequenced in a study of Graves' ophthalmopathy and Graves' hyperthyroidism. Investigators amplified TCR beta CDR3 regions from RNA transcripts. RT-PCR was first run with HTBI primers, then multiplex PCR in a second round. TCRdb passed the multiplex PCR reads through MiXCR, listing each CDR3 protein once. The repertoire consists of around 600,000 distinct CDR3 sequences, with 35% to 45% occurring once and the leading ten covering under 3.5%. Sequences were obtained from peripheral blood. These receptors were collected from an adult man with Graves' ophthalmopathy.

There are many counts of this clonotype. The rearrangement joins TRBV20-1 to TRBJ2-7; TRBD2 aligns across 8 bases. The CDR3 extends over 16 amino acids. After removal of 5 bases from V and 5 bases from J, the junction contained 17 bases not matched to a gene. Looked up from germline, CDR1 is DFQATT and CDR2 is SNEGSKA (reference sequence). CDR3 in DNA: TGCAGTGCTGGCCCGAGGGTAGCGGGATCATTCGACGAGCAGTACTTC. This gives the protein CSAGPRVAGSFDEQYF.

This rearrangement joins TRBV6-1 to TRBJ2-5; 13 bases fit TRBD2. The CDR3 runs 16 residues. V dropped 6 bases and J dropped 7; count of bases not matched to a gene: 11. Germline V lookup: CDR1 MNHNS, CDR2 SASEGT. The CDR3 sequence: CASSKTSGGPEGTQYF. CDR3 nucleotides: TGTGCCAGCAGCAAGACTAGCGGGGGGCCGGAAGGGACCCAGTACTTC.

This clonotype was counted ten times or more. The genes are TRBV5-6 and TRBJ1-5; no firm D call. Trimming cost V 2 bases and J 0 bases, with 9 bases left between them. This CDR3 region has 15 residues. The germline V gene has CDR1 SGHDT and CDR2 YYEEEE. CDR3 amino acids: CASSFTGSSNQPQHF. CDR3 sequence (DNA): TGTGCCAGCAGCTTCACGGGATCTAGCAATCAGCCCCAGCATTTT.

A remark on this clonotype: Being one base from a much bigger clone, this may be a read error. The rearrangement joins TRBV20-1 to TRBJ1-2; TRBD1 matches 9 bases. This CDR3 contains 14 residues. With V trimmed by 2 bases and J by 2 bases, 3 bases remained unmatched. Germline CDR1 and CDR2: DFQATT and SNEGSKA (reference sequence). The CDR3 spells CSARCGTGNYGYTF. CDR3 in DNA: TGCAGTGCTAGATGCGGGACAGGGAACTATGGCTACACCTTC.

The sample holds many counts of this clonotype. The rearrangement links TRBV7-3 to TRBJ2-6; D not resolved. Deletions cut 5 bases from V and 0 bases from J, with 8 bases between. Germline V gives CDR1 SGHTA, CDR2 FQGTGA. The CDR3 has 15 residues. CDR3 sequence reads: CASSLLNSGANVLTF. For the CDR3, the DNA is TGTGCCAGCAGCCTATTAAACTCTGGGGCCAACGTCCTGACTTTC.

The sample holds one count of this clonotype. A read error may explain this, as a much larger clone is one base away. The rearrangement joins TRBV15 to TRBJ2-2, with D possibly matching TRBD1 (6 bases). The CDR3 spans 13 residues. V was pared by 10 bases and J by 6 bases, with 15 bases between. Germline V gene lookup returns CDR1 LNHNV and CDR2 YYDKDF (reference sequence). This CDR3 reads CARSGGGPGELFF. For the CDR3, the DNA is TGTGCCAGGAGCGGTGGGGGCCCCGGGGAGCTGTTTTTT.

The V gene is TRBV25-1, the J gene TRBJ2-1; D is possibly TRBD2 (5 bases). V gave up 0 bases and J gave up 4 bases, with 10 bases separating them. Germline CDR1 MGHDK, CDR2 SYGVNS. The CDR3 has 15 amino acids. The CDR3 DNA is TGTGCCAGCAGTGAATACCCGGGGAATTACAATGAGCAGTTCTTC. Protein sequence: CASSEYPGNYNEQFF.

V and J are TRBV30 and TRBJ1-1, with D possibly matching TRBD1 (5 bases). Per germline, CDR1 GTSNPN and CDR2 SVGIG (reference sequence). The ends were cut back, 2 bases at V and 0 bases at J, with 10 bases in the middle. This CDR3 has 14 residues. The CDR3 nucleotides are TGTGCCTGGAGTCCCGACAGCATGAACACTGAAGCTTTCTTT. Translating gives CAWSPDSMNTEAFF.

The rearrangement joins TRBV7-2 to TRBJ2-3; D is possibly TRBD2 (5 bases). CDR3 length: 13 amino acids. Per the germline V gene, CDR1 is SGHTA and CDR2 is FQGNSA. Trimming stripped 5 bases from V and 6 bases from J, with 12 bases between. The CDR3 is CASSLGPGDTQYF. The CDR3 DNA is TGTGCCAGCAGCCTAGGACCGGGGGATACGCAGTATTTT. Based on the CDR3 plus reference TRBV7-2 and TRBJ2-3, the full variable domain is GAGVSQSPSNKVTEKGKDVELRCDPISGHTALYWYRQSLGQGLEFLIYFQGNSAPDKSGLPSDRFSAERTGGSVSTLTIQRTQQEDSAVYLCASSLGPGDTQYFGPGTRLTVL.

Ten or more counts support this clonotype. The gene calls are TRBV6-1 and TRBJ1-1, with 7 bases that match TRBD1. The CDR3 is 13 residues long. V was clipped by 10 bases and J by 3 bases; unmatched bases: 8. Germline V CDR1 and CDR2: MNHNS, SASEGT. The CDR3 protein is CAIQQGTYTEAFF. CDR3 nucleotide sequence: TGTGCCATCCAACAGGGGACATACACTGAAGCTTTCTTT.

This clonotype was seen ten or more times. J is TRBJ1-1 and V is TRBV19; TRBD1 matches at 7 bases. Germline assignment: CDR1 LNHDA and CDR2 SQIVND (reference sequence). V gave up 5 bases and J gave up 0 bases; unmatched junction bases: 3. The CDR3 spans 14 residues. The CDR3 loop reads CASSGDSMNTEAFF. The CDR3 nucleotides read TGTGCCAGTAGTGGGGACAGTATGAACACTGAAGCTTTCTTT.

CDR3 nucleotides: TGTGCCAGCAGTGAATGGGCAGGGACGGTTCATGAAAAACTGTTTTTT. Protein: CASSEWAGTVHEKLFF. This chain connects TRBV25-1 to TRBJ1-4; D is possibly TRBD1 (5 bases). The CDR3 runs 16 residues. V was clipped by 1 base and J by 6 bases, with 15 bases between them. Germline values: CDR1 MGHDK, CDR2 SYGVNS.

This clonotype was observed many times. The chain joins TRBV27 to TRBJ1-2; D is unresolved. The CDR3 covers 14 residues. Trimming pared 4 bases from V and 6 bases from J, leaving 15 bases between. CDR1 and CDR2 from the germline V gene are MNHEY and SMNVEV (reference sequence). The CDR3 loop is CASSSSASLDGYTF. For the CDR3, the DNA is TGTGCCAGCAGTTCCTCGGCCAGTCTCGATGGCTACACCTTC.

The CDR3 sequence is CASSYLAGRGETQYF. The CDR3 nucleotides read TGTGCCAGCAGTTACTTAGCCGGGAGGGGGGAGACCCAGTACTTC. This chain joins TRBV6-5 and TRBJ2-5, with 8 bases fitting TRBD2. CDR1 MNHEY and CDR2 SVGAGI come from the germline V gene. There are 15 residues in the CDR3. With V trimmed by 1 base and J by 5 bases, 6 bases remained unmatched.

The chain is built from TRBV19 and TRBJ1-5; 9 bases fit TRBD1. The V and J ends lost 6 bases and 3 bases, in that order; junction bases with no gene match: 6. This CDR3 region has 15 residues. Germline values: CDR1 LNHDA, CDR2 SQIVND (reference sequence). The CDR3 spells CASSGTGYPNQPQHF. DNA of the CDR3: TGTGCCAGTAGCGGGACAGGGTACCCCAATCAGCCCCAGCATTTT.

This clonotype occurred many times. The chain uses TRBV4-1 and TRBJ2-5; tentatively, D is TRBD1 (5 bases). Trimming removed 0 bases from V and 1 base from J, with 9 bases in between. Germline CDR1 is MGHRA and CDR2 is YSYEKL. The CDR3 extends over 15 amino acids. The CDR3 DNA reads TGCGCCAGCAGCCAAGATCAGGGCACCCAAGAGACCCAGTACTTC. This codes for CASSQDQGTQETQYF.

This clonotype was counted ten times or more. V is TRBV6-5 and J is TRBJ1-6; 9 bases align to TRBD1. The CDR3 contains 14 residues. The germline CDR1 and CDR2 sequences are MNHEY and SVGAGI. Losses at the gene ends were 6 bases for V and 9 bases for J; bases not matched to a gene: 6. CDR3 region: CASRWDRDGSPLHF. CDR3 nucleotides: TGTGCCAGCAGATGGGACAGGGACGGTTCACCCCTCCACTTT.

CDR3: CASSQDRSRSYEQYF. In DNA form, the CDR3 reads TGCGCCAGCAGCCAAGATCGGTCCAGATCCTACGAGCAGTACTTC. The chain has TRBV4-3 and TRBJ2-7, with D unclear. The V end was cut by 0 bases, the J end by 1 base, with 10 bases between. Germline CDR1 and CDR2: LGHNA and YSLEER. There are 15 residues in the CDR3.

This chain connects TRBV19 to TRBJ2-5, with D maybe TRBD2 (5 bases). CDR1 is LNHDA, CDR2 SQIVND, per germline (reference sequence). V was cut by 8 bases and J by 1 base, with 14 bases left in between. The CDR3 contains 14 residues. The DNA for the CDR3 is TGTGCCAGTCGGGTGAGACGGGGCCAAGAGACCCAGTACTTC. Protein product: CASRVRRGQETQYF.

There are many counts of this clonotype. This CDR3 is CASSLSGGRGETQYF. In nucleotides, the CDR3 is TGTGCCAGCAGCTTATCAGGGGGGCGCGGAGAGACCCAGTACTTC. V gene TRBV7-3 combines with J gene TRBJ2-5, with D perhaps matching TRBD1 (7 bases). The CDR3 length is 15 residues. Trimming removed 2 bases at V and 4 bases at J, with 14 bases between. Germline CDR1 SGHTA, CDR2 FQGTGA.

This chain joins TRBV19 and TRBJ1-5; 9 bases match TRBD1. Germline V gene data show CDR1 as LNHDA and CDR2 as SQIVND (reference sequence). The V segment lost 4 bases and the J segment 0 bases; nucleotides outside the gene matches: 13. The CDR3 contains 19 residues. CDR3 amino acids: CASSTGQGRVVGSNQPQHF. CDR3 nucleotides: TGTGCCAGTAGTACCGGACAGGGGAGGGTTGTGGGTAGCAATCAGCCCCAGCATTTT. The full variable domain, with the rest looked up from reference TRBV19 and TRBJ1-5, is DGGITQSPKYLFRKEGQNVTLSCEQNLNHDAMYWYRQDPGQGLRLIYYSQIVNDFQKGDIAEGYSVSREKKESFPLTVTSAQKNPTAFYLCASSTGQGRVVGSNQPQHFGDGTRLSIL.

This chain connects TRBV7-2 to TRBJ2-7, with 9 positions matching TRBD1. From germline, CDR1 is SGHTA and CDR2 FQGNSA. The CDR3 length is 14 residues. V shed 2 bases and J 4 bases; nucleotides not matched to a gene: 3. This chain's CDR3 is CASSLWGQGYEQYF. CDR3 bases: TGTGCCAGCAGCTTATGGGGACAGGGTTACGAGCAGTACTTC. The full variable domain, its missing parts supplied by reference TRBV7-2 and TRBJ2-7, is GAGVSQSPSNKVTEKGKDVELRCDPISGHTALYWYRQSLGQGLEFLIYFQGNSAPDKSGLPSDRFSAERTGGSVSTLTIQRTQQEDSAVYLCASSLWGQGYEQYFGPGTRLTVT.

This clonotype was observed a few times. J is TRBJ2-7 and V is TRBV12-3 or TRBV12-4; D might be TRBD2 (6 bases). This CDR3 spans 14 amino acids. Between the trimmed V and J ends, which lost 5 bases and 5 bases, there was a span of 16 bases. The CDR3 region has the DNA TGTGCCAGCAGTCTGAGCCAACTAGCAGACGAGCAGTACTTC. Translated: CASSLSQLADEQYF.

This clonotype was found once. The rearrangement uses TRBV7-9 and TRBJ2-7; D may correspond to TRBD1 or TRBD2 (6 bases each). Germline assignment: CDR1 SEHNR and CDR2 FQNEAQ (reference sequence). The CDR3 is made up of 15 amino acids. V lost 5 bases and J lost 6, with 20 bases in between. CDR3 DNA sequence: TGTGCCAGCAGCCCCTTAGGAGGGGGGACCCCCGAGCAGTACTTC. Its protein product is CASSPLGGGTPEQYF.

The chain joins TRBV19 to TRBJ1-2; TRBD1 matches at 7 bases. The CDR3 sequence is 13 residues long. After removal of 9 bases from V and 10 bases from J, the junction contained 14 bases not matched to a gene. Germline assignment: CDR1 LNHDA and CDR2 SQIVND (reference sequence). This CDR3 reads CARTDRDSYFYTF. CDR3 sequence (DNA): TGTGCCAGAACAGACAGGGACAGTTACTTCTACACCTTC.

In this sample, this clonotype turned up many times. This CDR3 is CASSEEPGSPGANVLTF. In nucleotides, the CDR3 is TGTGCCAGCAGTGAAGAACCCGGCAGCCCTGGGGCCAACGTCCTGACTTTC. This sequence joins TRBV2 and TRBJ2-6, with unresolved D. V dropped 1 base and J dropped 2 bases, with 12 bases sitting between them. From germline, CDR1 is SNHLY and CDR2 FYNNEI. CDR3 size: 17 residues. Based on the CDR3 plus reference TRBV2 and TRBJ2-6, the full variable domain is EPEVTQTPSHQVTQMGQEVILRCVPISNHLYFYWYRQILGQKVEFLVSFYNNEISEKSEIFDDQFSVERPDGSNFTLKIRSTKLEDSAMYFCASSEEPGSPGANVLTFGAGSRLTVL.

The V call is TRBV7-3, the J call TRBJ1-1; D unresolved. Trimming stripped 2 bases from V and 5 bases from J, with 15 bases between. The germline V gene has CDR1 SGHTA and CDR2 FQGTGA. This CDR3 is 15 amino acids long. The CDR3 loop reads CASSLGPGLGTEAFF. CDR3 bases: TGTGCCAGCAGCTTAGGGCCGGGTTTGGGGACTGAAGCTTTCTTT.

Only a few counts were recorded for this clonotype. This rearrangement joins TRBV29-1 to TRBJ2-2, with TRBD2 identical over 7 bases. V dropped 3 bases and J dropped 6; count of bases not matched to a gene: 1. Germline V gene sequence: CDR1 SQVTM, CDR2 ANQGSEA. The CDR3 totals 12 residues. The CDR3: CSVEGGSGELFF. Written as DNA, the CDR3 is TGCAGCGTTGAGGGGGGGTCCGGGGAGCTGTTTTTT.

On this clonotype itself: The junction differs from germline at one of its ends, possibly a read error. V usage is TRBV25-1 and J usage is TRBJ2-7; weak D call: TRBD2 (5 bases). CDR3 size: 10 residues. The germline gives CDR1 MGHDK, CDR2 SYGVNS. This CDR3 is CVSGSYEQYF. Here the CDR3 DNA reads TGTGTCAGCGGCTCCTACGAGCAGTACTTC.

This clonotype was recorded many times. This rearrangement joins TRBV7-8 to TRBJ1-2; 7 bases are a match to TRBD1. CDR1 and CDR2 from the germline V gene are SGHVS and FQNEAQ. J was trimmed by 3 bases and V by 6 bases; bases with no gene match: 7. CDR3 size: 14 residues. The CDR3, as DNA: TGTGCCAGCAGGCCAGGGGGGGGAGACTATGGCTACACCTTC. Protein: CASRPGGGDYGYTF.